The next 24 T cell receptor beta chains were all read from a single sample in a study of cytomegalovirus exposure and HLA in healthy donors. Use of 60 Vbeta and 13 Jbeta primers characterized the PCR. Here immunoSEQ multiplex PCR was the method, and the copy in TCRdb shows in-frame clones only, minus some. The sample shows roughly 130,000 clones, 65% to 80% of them seen only once. Material for sequencing was PBMCs. These receptors came from a male donor in good health and CMV-seropositive.

For this clone: Other DNA sequences of this sample code for an identical CDR3. The chain links TRBV19 to TRBJ1-2, with 7 bases matching TRBD1. J lost 4 bases, V lost 9 bases, and 17 bases had no gene match. Germline CDR1 reads LNHDA; CDR2 reads SQIVND (reference sequence). The CDR3 totals 16 residues. The CDR3 region has the DNA TGTGCCAGCAGCATCCCTTATAGGGGGCGAGGCTATGGCTACACCTTC. Translated, it gives CASSIPYRGRGYGYTF.

The V gene is TRBV25-1, the J gene TRBJ2-5; TRBD1 matches 10 bases. CDR1 and CDR2 (germline): MGHDK, SYGVNS. This CDR3 comprises 13 residues. Trimming took 4 bases from V and 5 from J; bases not matched to a gene: 1. CDR3 bases: TGTGCCAGCAGTGGGGACAGGGGCGAGACCCAGTACTTC. Its translation: CASSGDRGETQYF.

The CDR3 nucleotides are TGTGCCAGTAGTATGGTGGACATTTACAATGAGCAGTTCTTC. Its protein is CASSMVDIYNEQFF. The chain has TRBV19 and TRBJ2-1; D possibly corresponds to TRBD1 (5 bases). The CDR3 length is 14 residues. V was trimmed by 3 bases and J by 4 bases, leaving 10 bases between them. Germline values: CDR1 LNHDA, CDR2 SQIVND (reference sequence).

The V call is TRBV10-3, the J call TRBJ2-1; tentatively, D is TRBD2 (6 bases). Germline loops: CDR1 ENHRY, CDR2 SYGVKD. This CDR3 spans 17 amino acids. V dropped 5 bases and J dropped 9 bases, with 26 bases sitting between them. The CDR3 loop is CAISSTSGTTFGGEQFF. CDR3 DNA sequence: TGTGCCATCAGTTCCACATCGGGGACGACTTTCGGGGGTGAGCAGTTCTTC.

V usage is TRBV7-9 and J usage is TRBJ1-1, with TRBD1 identical over 9 bases. The trim removed 1 base at V and 1 base at J, leaving 7 bases unmatched. Germline CDR1 reads SEHNR; CDR2 reads FQNEAQ (reference sequence). This CDR3 contains 17 residues. The CDR3 here is CASSLDRGQGSNTEAFF. The CDR3 DNA follows: TGTGCCAGCAGCTTAGATCGAGGACAGGGGTCGAACACTGAAGCTTTCTTT.

The chain is built from TRBV29-1 and TRBJ2-2; TRBD1 might be the D (6 bases). CDR3 length equals 15 residues. V shed 8 bases and J shed 6 bases, with 22 bases lying between them. Germline CDR1 and CDR2: SQVTM and ANQGSEA. The CDR3 here is CSPPPGVRPSGELFF. In nucleotides, the CDR3 is TGCAGCCCCCCCCCAGGGGTAAGACCCTCCGGGGAGCTGTTTTTT.

This rearrangement joins TRBV6-1 to TRBJ1-2, with a possible D match to TRBD1 (6 bases). This CDR3 is 15 amino acids long. In germline, CDR1 is MNHNS, CDR2 SASEGT. V dropped 2 bases and J dropped 3 bases, with 13 bases sitting between them. CDR3 nucleotide sequence: TGTGCCAGCAGTGAATGGGGGGGGCGGGACTATGGCTACACCTTC. Residues: CASSEWGGRDYGYTF.

V usage is TRBV9 and J usage is TRBJ2-5; 7 bases map to TRBD2. J was trimmed by 5 bases and V by 0 bases; bases with no gene match: 13. The CDR3 contains 17 residues. Germline assignment: CDR1 SGDLS and CDR2 YYNGEE. DNA for the CDR3: TGTGCCAGCAGCGTAGCTTCTGGCAGGGAGGGGACGGAGACCCAGTACTTC. Its protein is CASSVASGREGTETQYF. The full variable domain, completed using reference TRBV9 and TRBJ2-5, is DSGVTQTPKHLITATGQRVTLRCSPRSGDLSVYWYQQSLDQGLQFLIQYYNGEERAKGNILERFSAQQFPDLHSELNLSSLELGDSALYFCASSVASGREGTETQYFGPGTRLLVL.

The chain uses TRBV6-5 and TRBJ2-7; TRBD1 matches at 7 bases. There are 15 residues in the CDR3. V gave up 5 bases and J gave up 2 bases; unmatched junction bases: 9. Germline assignment: CDR1 MNHEY and CDR2 SVGAGI. This CDR3 is CASSIQGTVTYEQYF. The CDR3 nucleotides are TGTGCCAGCAGTATCCAGGGGACAGTCACCTACGAGCAGTACTTC.

This chain links TRBV2 with TRBJ2-1; 9 positions match TRBD2. V dropped 7 bases and J dropped 6; count of bases not matched to a gene: 19. Germline lookup yields CDR1 SNHLY and CDR2 FYNNEI. The CDR3 covers 18 residues. CDR3 sequence: CASKAGGKAGGGTNEQFF. The CDR3 DNA follows: TGTGCCAGCAAGGCCGGGGGAAAGGCGGGAGGGGGAACCAATGAGCAGTTCTTC.

This clone has only one observation. This chain connects TRBV20-1 to TRBJ2-7, with a tentative D call TRBD1 (5 bases). Trimming left V 6 bases short and J 3 bases short, with 9 bases between. The CDR3 extends over 11 amino acids. The germline V gene has CDR1 DFQATT and CDR2 SNEGSKA (reference sequence). In nucleotides, the CDR3 is TGCAGTGCAGACGGACACTACGAGCAGTACTTC. This sequence encodes CSADGHYEQYF.

V and J are TRBV15 and TRBJ1-1; D gene ambiguous. V shed 0 bases and J shed 3 bases, with 20 bases lying between them. Germline V gene data show CDR1 as LNHNV and CDR2 as YYDKDF (reference sequence). CDR3 length: 18 amino acids. The CDR3: CATSRERSAGGRDTEAFF. The CDR3 DNA is TGTGCCACCAGCAGAGAGCGCTCGGCGGGCGGGAGGGACACTGAAGCTTTCTTT.

The chain has TRBV5-8 and TRBJ1-5; TRBD1 aligns across 9 bases. The CDR3 loop spans 16 amino acids. V lost 0 bases to trimming and J lost 1 base; unmatched junction nucleotides: 2. Germline V gene data show CDR1 as SGHTS and CDR2 as YDEGEE. The CDR3, as DNA: TGTGCCAGCAGCTTGGGGACAGGGGCGAGCAATCAGCCCCAGCATTTT. The encoded protein is CASSLGTGASNQPQHF. Full variable domain (outside the CDR3, taken from reference TRBV5-8 and TRBJ1-5): EAGVTQSPTHLIKTRGQQATLRCSPISGHTSVYWYQQALGLGLQFLLWYDEGEERNRGNFPPRFSGRQFPNYSSELNVNALELEDSALYLCASSLGTGASNQPQHFGDGTRLSIL.

V usage is TRBV9 and J usage is TRBJ2-7; 9 bases line up with TRBD2. Germline lookup yields CDR1 SGDLS and CDR2 YYNGEE. The V segment lost 0 bases and the J segment 3 bases; nucleotides outside the gene matches: 4. This CDR3 has 15 amino acids. The CDR3 region is CASSVGLAEFYEQYF. CDR3 nucleotides: TGTGCCAGCAGCGTAGGACTAGCGGAATTCTACGAGCAGTACTTC.

The chain combines TRBV21-1 with TRBJ2-7; no check of the table's D call, TRBD2, against the DNA was made. TRBV21-1 is marked as a pseudogene. The CDR3 covers 16 residues. CDR3 in DNA: TGTGCCAGCAGCCACGGCTCCGACGGGGGGACCTACGAGCAGTACTTC. This gives the protein CASSHGSDGGTYEQYF.

The CDR3 here is CASSPVGAGGPEQYF. The CDR3 region has the DNA TGTGCCAGCAGCCCCGTCGGGGCGGGAGGGCCCGAGCAGTACTTC. V is TRBV5-6 and J is TRBJ2-7; TRBD2 agrees at 9 bases. Germline loops: CDR1 SGHDT, CDR2 YYEEEE. The CDR3 is made up of 15 amino acids. V was clipped by 4 bases and J by 6 bases; unmatched bases: 11.

This clone was recorded only once. The rearrangement joins TRBV7-9 to TRBJ1-1; 8 nucleotides agree with TRBD1. CDR1 is SEHNR and CDR2 is FQNEAQ in the germline V gene (reference sequence). The CDR3 covers 13 residues. The V gene end was trimmed by 0 bases and the J gene end by 8 bases; junction bases not matched to a gene: 2. The CDR3 sequence: CASSLAWTGEAFF. In nucleotides, the CDR3 is TGTGCCAGCAGCTTAGCGTGGACAGGGGAAGCTTTCTTT.

The table lists this clone with a count of one. The V call is TRBV14, the J call TRBJ2-2, with D possibly being TRBD1 (6 bases). Per germline, CDR1 SGHDN and CDR2 FVKESK. The CDR3 is made up of 15 amino acids. V lost 1 base and J 4 bases, leaving 10 bases between the germline ends. The DNA for the CDR3 is TGTGCCAGCAGCCAAGGATGGGGGCTCACCGGGGAGCTGTTTTTT. Its protein product is CASSQGWGLTGELFF.

V and J are TRBV25-1 and TRBJ2-5, with TRBD2 identical over 7 bases. Germline V gene data show CDR1 as MGHDK and CDR2 as SYGVNS. Unmatched junction bases numbered 7, after V lost 1 base and J lost 2 bases. The length of the CDR3 is 16 residues. Here the CDR3 DNA reads TGTGCCAGCAGTGAATTCCTAGTGGGGGGGCAAGAGACCCAGTACTTC. Protein: CASSEFLVGGQETQYF.

This clone was counted a single time. The V and J genes are TRBV27 and TRBJ2-1; D is unclear. CDR1 and CDR2 from the germline V gene are MNHEY and SMNVEV (reference sequence). The CDR3 has 12 residues. Deletions cut 4 bases from V and 6 bases from J, with 7 bases between. The chain's CDR3 is CASSSRLNEQFF. CDR3 DNA sequence: TGTGCCAGCAGTTCTCGTCTCAATGAGCAGTTCTTC.

CDR3 in DNA: TGTGCCAGCAGGACTAGCGGGGGGGCCGCGGAGACCCAGTACTTC. It encodes CASRTSGGAAETQYF. The rearrangement joins TRBV6-5 to TRBJ2-5, with 14 nucleotides matching TRBD2. Trimming took 6 bases from V and 5 from J; bases not matched to a gene: 5. The CDR3 is 15 amino acids. Looked up from germline, CDR1 is MNHEY and CDR2 is SVGAGI.

The rearrangement uses TRBV7-3 and TRBJ1-5, with 12 bases matching TRBD1. The CDR3 runs to 15 residues. Germline CDR1 reads SGHTA; CDR2 reads FQGTGA. J gave up 7 bases and V 5 bases, and 6 bases lay outside the gene matches. In nucleotides, the CDR3 is TGTGCCAGCAGCCCCGGGACAGGGGGCGAACAGCCCCAGCATTTT. Translation: CASSPGTGGEQPQHF.

The V and J genes are TRBV7-8 and TRBJ2-5; D perhaps matches TRBD1 (5 bases). The CDR3 extends over 16 amino acids. V was clipped by 2 bases and J by 4 bases, with 17 bases between them. Germline CDR1 SGHVS, CDR2 FQNEAQ. CDR3 DNA sequence: TGTGCCAGCAGCTTAAGGCAGGGCCCTAGGGGAGAGACCCAGTACTTC. Its translation: CASSLRQGPRGETQYF.

In this sample, this clone turned up once. The chain carries TRBV6-1 and TRBJ1-1, with D possibly being TRBD1 (5 bases). CDR3 length: 11 amino acids. V lost 6 bases to trimming and J lost 6 bases, with 8 bases between them. Looked up from germline, CDR1 is MNHNS and CDR2 is SASEGT. The CDR3 DNA is TGTGCCAGCAGGTGGGGGGCTGAAGCTTTCTTT. It encodes CASRWGAEAFF.